The T cell receptor (beta chain) under discussion was sequenced for a study of CD8 T cells in Susac syndrome. The authors negatively isolated CD8+ and CD4+ T cells and FACS-enriched TEMRA cells. The RNA, roughly 0.45 to 1 ug, was put through reverse transcription using random hexamers. An immunoSEQ multiplex PCR generated amplified TCR beta CDR3 products spanning 54 Vbeta and 13 Jbeta. One entry per CDR3 protein, called by TCRdb with MiXCR from the immunoSEQ multiplex PCR reads. This table has about 210,000 distinct CDR3 sequences, 85% to 95% appearing once. Trimming removed 5 bases from V and 1 base from J, with 13 bases in between. The CDR3 consists of 14 residues. Per germline, CDR1 SGHRS and CDR2 YFSETQ.

Sequenced input: CD4+ T cells from PBMCs. The clonotype was recovered from a human donor in good health. This chain joins TRBV5-1 and TRBJ2-7; TRBD1 is a possible D gene (5 bases). CDR3 amino acids: CASRSDPGSYEQYF. The CDR3 nucleotides are TGCGCCAGCAGGTCAGACCCAGGGTCCTACGAGCAGTACTTC.